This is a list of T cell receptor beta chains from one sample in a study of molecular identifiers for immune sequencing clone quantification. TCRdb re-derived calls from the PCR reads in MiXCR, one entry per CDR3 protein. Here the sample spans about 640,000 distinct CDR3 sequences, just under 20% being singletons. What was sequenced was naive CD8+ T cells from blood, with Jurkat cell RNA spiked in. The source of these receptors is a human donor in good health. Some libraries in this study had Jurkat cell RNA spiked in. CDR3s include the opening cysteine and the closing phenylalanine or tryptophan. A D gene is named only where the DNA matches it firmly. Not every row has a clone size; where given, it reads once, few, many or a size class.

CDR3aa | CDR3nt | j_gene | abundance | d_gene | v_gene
CASSGQGTKPQHF | TGTGCCAGCAGTGGACAGGGAACTAAGCCCCAGCATTTT | TRBJ1-5 | many | TRBD1 | TRBV6-1
CASSSGTSGSWSTDTQYF | TGTGCCAGCAGCTCCGGGACTAGCGGGAGTTGGAGCACAGATACGCAGTATTTT | TRBJ2-3 | many | TRBD2 | TRBV27
CASSPRDRGPENTDTQYF | TGTGCCAGCAGCCCGAGGGACAGGGGACCAGAAAACACAGATACGCAGTATTTT | TRBJ2-3 | many | TRBD1 | TRBV12-3/TRBV12-4
CSATGTSGDYNEQFF | TGCAGTGCTACCGGGACTAGCGGGGACTACAATGAGCAGTTCTTC | TRBJ2-1 | few | TRBD2 | TRBV20-1
CASTPEGGGAVDTQYF | TGTGCCAGCACCCCCGAGGGCGGGGGGGCCGTAGATACGCAGTATTTT | TRBJ2-3 | many | TRBD2 | TRBV9
CASSGNRDTAYGYTF | TGTGCCAGCAGCGGGAACCGGGACACCGCCTATGGCTACACCTTC | TRBJ1-2 | - | - | TRBV9
CASSPRTSVNEQFF | TGTGCCAGCAGTCCCAGGACTAGCGTTAATGAGCAGTTCTTC | TRBJ2-1 | - | TRBD2 | TRBV12-3/TRBV12-4
CASSLEGAEQFF | TGTGCCAGCAGCTTAGAGGGGGCCGAGCAGTTCTTC | TRBJ2-1 | many | TRBD1 | TRBV7-9
CASSILTSGDTGELFF | TGTGCCAGTAGTATCCTAACTAGCGGAGACACCGGGGAGCTGTTTTTT | TRBJ2-2 | few | TRBD2 | TRBV19
CASSPRPGQITDTQYF | TGTGCCAGCAGCCCGCGACCGGGACAGATCACAGATACGCAGTATTTT | TRBJ2-3 | many | TRBD1 | TRBV7-2
CASSYGGDGLQETQYF | TGTGCCAGCAGTTACGGGGGAGACGGACTACAAGAGACCCAGTACTTC | TRBJ2-5 | many | - | TRBV6-2/TRBV6-3
CASSLVGNEKLFF | TGTGCCAGCAGTTTAGTGGGAAATGAAAAACTGTTTTTT | TRBJ1-4 | many | - | TRBV27
CASSLVWDSRANVLTF | TGTGCCAGCAGCTTAGTTTGGGATAGTAGGGCCAACGTCCTGACTTTC | TRBJ2-6 | many | - | TRBV11-2
CASSLGQGGMNTEAFF | TGTGCCAGCAGCTTAGGACAGGGAGGGATGAACACTGAAGCTTTCTTT | TRBJ1-1 | many | TRBD1 | TRBV7-2
CASSFGHDNEKLFF | TGTGCCAGCAGCTTCGGACACGATAATGAAAAACTGTTTTTT | TRBJ1-4 | many | - | TRBV7-9
CSARGSRENYEQYF | TGCAGTGCGAGGGGTAGCCGGGAAAACTACGAGCAGTACTTC | TRBJ2-7 | many | - | TRBV20-1
CASNQGGSGETQYF | TGTGCCAGCAATCAGGGGGGAAGTGGAGAGACCCAGTACTTC | TRBJ2-5 | many | - | TRBV12-3/TRBV12-4
CASSVGGRNTEAFF | TGTGCCAGCAGCGTTGGTGGACGGAACACTGAAGCTTTCTTT | TRBJ1-1 | - | - | TRBV9
CASSTGVEAFF | TGTGCCAGCAGCACAGGGGTTGAAGCTTTCTTT | TRBJ1-1 | many | TRBD1 | TRBV6-5
CASSMVYEETQYF | TGTGCCAGTAGTATGGTATACGAGGAGACCCAGTACTTC | TRBJ2-5 | many | - | TRBV19
CASSPTSSGGGTGELFF | TGTGCCAGCAGTCCAACTTCTAGCGGAGGAGGGACCGGGGAGCTGTTTTTT | TRBJ2-2 | - | TRBD2 | TRBV27
CSARDSEQETQYF | TGCAGTGCTAGGGACAGCGAACAAGAGACCCAGTACTTC | TRBJ2-5 | many | - | TRBV20-1
CARSQMGRGVATNEKLFF | TGTGCCCGCAGCCAAATGGGGAGAGGGGTTGCAACTAATGAAAAACTGTTTTTT | TRBJ1-4 | - | - | TRBV4-2
CASVGTDTATNEKLFF | TGTGCCAGTGTAGGGACAGATACTGCAACTAATGAAAAACTGTTTTTT | TRBJ1-4 | many | TRBD1 | TRBV28
CAWRTSGSSSYNEQFF | TGTGCCTGGAGGACTAGCGGGAGCAGCTCCTACAATGAGCAGTTCTTC | TRBJ2-1 | few | TRBD2 | TRBV30
CASSLGRLSLGGSNQPQHF | TGTGCCAGCAGTTTGGGTCGTCTTTCGTTGGGCGGAAGCAATCAGCCCCAGCATTTT | TRBJ1-5 | many | - | TRBV12-3/TRBV12-4
CASSNLGGRDTQYF | TGTGCCAGTAGCAACCTGGGGGGCCGAGATACGCAGTATTTT | TRBJ2-3 | few | - | TRBV19
CASSRLAGGNQRTDTQYF | TGTGCCAGCAGCAGACTAGCGGGGGGCAACCAACGCACAGATACGCAGTATTTT | TRBJ2-3 | few | TRBD2 | TRBV27
CASSLREDRAYEQYF | TGTGCCAGCAGTTTGAGAGAAGATCGGGCCTACGAGCAGTACTTC | TRBJ2-7 | many | - | TRBV28
CASSLGAAGPLPDTQYF | TGTGCCAGCAGCTTAGGGGCGGCGGGCCCCCTCCCGGATACGCAGTATTTT | TRBJ2-3 | many | - | TRBV7-6
CASSLAVWGGTEAFF | TGTGCCAGCAGCTTAGCGGTTTGGGGGGGGACTGAAGCTTTCTTT | TRBJ1-1 | many | - | TRBV7-2
CATSREPGQGGIAGNTIYF | TGTGCCACCAGCAGAGAGCCGGGACAGGGGGGTATAGCTGGAAACACCATATATTTT | TRBJ1-3 | - | TRBD1 | TRBV15
CASSLSGNNSPLHF | TGTGCCAGCAGTTTATCGGGTAATAATTCACCCCTCCACTTT | TRBJ1-6 | many | - | TRBV27
CASSAGQGGPYEQYF | TGTGCCAGCAGTGCCGGACAGGGGGGACCCTACGAGCAGTACTTC | TRBJ2-7 | few | TRBD1 | TRBV2
CASSIWRESGELFF | TGTGCCAGTAGTATCTGGCGGGAGTCCGGGGAGCTGTTTTTT | TRBJ2-2 | - | TRBD2 | TRBV19
CASSRDWGQHEKLFF | TGTGCCAGCAGCAGAGACTGGGGGCAACATGAAAAACTGTTTTTT | TRBJ1-4 | many | - | TRBV6-6
CASRTGMGRTNEKLFF | TGTGCCAGCAGAACAGGGATGGGGCGCACTAATGAAAAACTGTTTTTT | TRBJ1-4 | few | - | TRBV27
CASSEYGVGQPQHF | TGTGCCAGCAGTGAATATGGTGTGGGGCAGCCCCAGCATTTT | TRBJ1-5 | many | - | TRBV2
CASSATQGLPGANVLTF | TGTGCCAGCAGCGCCACTCAGGGACTTCCTGGGGCCAACGTCCTGACTTTC | TRBJ2-6 | - | - | TRBV7-9
CASPPVDTEAFF | TGTGCCAGCCCCCCCGTGGACACTGAAGCTTTCTTT | TRBJ1-1 | few | - | TRBV5-8
CASSQDKRGGDYGYTF | TGCGCCAGCAGCCAAGATAAGAGAGGGGGCGACTATGGCTACACCTTC | TRBJ1-2 | - | TRBD1 | TRBV4-1
CASSPLLSDTQYF | TGTGCCAGCAGCCCACTCCTTTCAGATACGCAGTATTTT | TRBJ2-3 | many | - | TRBV3-1
CASSQQPSSGRFTGGLFF | TGCGCCAGCAGCCAACAACCTTCTAGCGGGAGGTTTACCGGGGGGCTGTTTTTT | TRBJ2-2 | - | TRBD2 | TRBV4-3
CSAREVAGRSYFYEQYF | TGCAGTGCTAGAGAGGTAGCGGGACGATCCTATTTCTACGAGCAGTACTTC | TRBJ2-7 | - | TRBD2 | TRBV20-1
CASSQARTGEFEQYF | TGCGCCAGCAGCCAAGCTAGGACAGGGGAGTTCGAGCAGTACTTC | TRBJ2-7 | few | TRBD1 | TRBV4-3
CASSPAPRLAGYEQYF | TGTGCCAGCAGCCCAGCCCCGCGACTAGCGGGGTACGAGCAGTACTTC | TRBJ2-7 | - | TRBD2 | TRBV7-9
CASSPAGLAVEQYF | TGTGCCAGCTCACCAGCCGGACTAGCCGTCGAGCAGTACTTC | TRBJ2-7 | - | TRBD2 | TRBV18
CASRGRSGVAGANVLTF | TGTGCCAGCAGGGGACGGTCTGGCGTCGCTGGGGCCAACGTCCTGACTTTC | TRBJ2-6 | many | - | TRBV2
CASSQDRPTGEEGYTF | TGCGCCAGCAGCCAAGATCGCCCGACAGGGGAGGAAGGCTACACCTTC | TRBJ1-2 | many | TRBD1 | TRBV4-3
CASSPIASSYNEQFF | TGTGCCAGCAGTCCCATCGCCAGCTCCTACAATGAGCAGTTCTTC | TRBJ2-1 | few | - | TRBV2
CSARPLSGAYNSPLHF | TGCAGTGCTAGACCTCTGAGCGGGGCTTATAATTCACCCCTCCACTTT | TRBJ1-6 | many | - | TRBV20-1
CASSSGNSITDTQYF | TGTGCCAGCAGTTCAGGGAATAGTATAACAGATACGCAGTATTTT | TRBJ2-3 | many | - | TRBV12-3/TRBV12-4
CASSPLGAGTEAFF | TGCGCCAGCAGCCCTCTAGGAGCGGGGACTGAAGCTTTCTTT | TRBJ1-1 | many | - | TRBV4-1
CASSSPVTRHTQYF | TGTGCCAGCAGTTCCCCGGTAACCCGACATACGCAGTATTTT | TRBJ2-3 | many | - | TRBV12-3/TRBV12-4
CASSHSGSQETQYF | TGTGCCAGCAGCCATAGCGGGAGCCAAGAGACCCAGTACTTC | TRBJ2-5 | many | TRBD2 | TRBV12-3/TRBV12-4
CASSEGPRGTGLTDTQYF | TGTGCCAGCAGTGAAGGACCGCGGGGGACAGGTTTGACAGATACGCAGTATTTT | TRBJ2-3 | many | - | TRBV2
CASSPWGQGDEQYF | TGTGCCAGCAGCCCCTGGGGACAGGGGGACGAGCAGTACTTC | TRBJ2-7 | - | TRBD1 | TRBV11-2